This T cell receptor beta chain derives from a study of blood T cell repertoires in COVID-19. The germline V gene encodes CDR1 MDHEN and CDR2 SYDVKM. The ends were cut back, 6 bases at V and 7 bases at J, with 9 bases in the middle. CDR3 length: 12 residues. This clone is a singleton in its sample. Method: immunoSEQ multiplex PCR; TCRdb's copy keeps in-frame clones and lacks some. The sample lists under 45,000 clones, just under 80% occurring once. The chain recombines TRBV28 with TRBJ1-4, with unresolved D. This receptor was obtained from a man in his sixties with acute or convalescent COVID-19. The source material was peripheral blood. Here the CDR3 reads CASSPRGEKLFF. CDR3 DNA sequence: TGTGCCAGCAGCCCCCGGGGTGAAAAACTGTTTTTT. Variable domain in full (rest from reference TRBV28 and TRBJ1-4): DVKVTQSSRYLVKRTGEKVFLECVQDMDHENMFWYRQDPGLGLRLIYFSYDVKMKEKGDIPEGYSVSREKKERFSLILESASTNQTSMYLCASSPRGEKLFFGSGTQLSVL.